This entry lists 18 T cell receptor beta chains sequenced from one sample in a study of blood T cell repertoires in COVID-19. Data came from immunoSEQ multiplex PCR; TCRdb stores just in-frame clones and leaves some out. The data show 200,000 or so clones, with about 86% seen just once and 7.5% held by the top ten. Sequenced material: PBMCs or T cells enriched from blood (not recorded which). The receptors were gathered from a man in his forties who had recovered from COVID-19.

This chain joins TRBV2 and TRBJ1-3; 10 bases are a match to TRBD1. The CDR3 spans 15 residues. Germline V gives CDR1 SNHLY, CDR2 FYNNEI. The J segment lost 4 bases and the V segment lost 4 bases, leaving 4 bases of the junction unmatched. CDR3 residues: CASSGGQGTGNTIYF. CDR3 DNA sequence: TGTGCCAGCAGTGGGGGACAGGGGACCGGAAACACCATATATTTT. Full variable domain (missing parts from reference TRBV2 and TRBJ1-3): EPEVTQTPSHQVTQMGQEVILRCVPISNHLYFYWYRQILGQKVEFLVSFYNNEISEKSEIFDDQFSVERPDGSNFTLKIRSTKLEDSAMYFCASSGGQGTGNTIYFGEGSWLTVV.

The count of this clone is one. Other DNA sequences in this sample translate to the same CDR3. The chain uses TRBV5-1 and TRBJ2-1, with TRBD2 matching 8 bases. The V gene end was trimmed by 0 bases and the J gene end by 3 bases; junction bases not matched to a gene: 2. The CDR3 spans 15 residues. The germline gives CDR1 SGHRS, CDR2 YFSETQ. The CDR3 nucleotides are TGCGCCAGCAGCTTGGCCGCGGGGGGCTACAATGAGCAGTTCTTC. Translating it yields CASSLAAGGYNEQFF.

This clone was detected a few times. The chain uses TRBV5-1 and TRBJ1-1; TRBD1 might be the D (5 bases). The germline V and J ends were trimmed by 0 bases and 0 bases, with 12 bases remaining between them. This CDR3 has 16 residues. Germline assignment: CDR1 SGHRS and CDR2 YFSETQ. CDR3 region: CASSLDRPEMNTEAFF. The DNA of the CDR3 is TGCGCCAGCAGCTTGGACAGGCCCGAAATGAACACTGAAGCTTTCTTT.

This clone was recorded a few times. The rearrangement links TRBV6-5 to TRBJ1-1; TRBD1 is a possible D gene (6 bases). The CDR3 is 14 amino acids. Looked up from germline, CDR1 is MNHEY and CDR2 is SVGAGI. Between the trimmed V and J ends, which lost 7 bases and 8 bases, there was a span of 20 bases. The CDR3 nucleotides read TGTGCCAGCACTCCCAGGGGTTTCGGGGACGAAGCTTTCTTT. This translates into CASTPRGFGDEAFF.

The rearrangement links TRBV27 to TRBJ1-1; 7 bases fit TRBD1. Per the germline V gene, CDR1 is MNHEY and CDR2 is SMNVEV (reference sequence). J gave up 4 bases and V 6 bases, and 8 bases lay outside the gene matches. The CDR3 has 14 residues. In nucleotides, the CDR3 is TGTGCCAGCAGGAATAACAGGGGATGCACTGAAGCTTTCTTT. Its translation is CASRNNRGCTEAFF.

The chain employs TRBV6-5 and TRBJ1-2, with D hard to call. Trimming removed 2 bases from V and 4 bases from J, with 11 bases in between. The CDR3 has 14 amino acids. CDR1 and CDR2 from the germline V gene are MNHEY and SVGAGI. The CDR3: CASSYREGSYGYTF. CDR3 DNA sequence: TGTGCCAGCAGTTACCGGGAGGGAAGCTATGGCTACACCTTC.

This clone was seen only a few times. This chain connects TRBV5-1 to TRBJ2-7; 7 bases are shared with TRBD1. V lost 4 bases to trimming and J lost 0 bases; unmatched junction nucleotides: 4. Germline V gives CDR1 SGHRS, CDR2 YFSETQ. CDR3 length equals 14 residues. Here the CDR3 DNA reads TGCGCCAGCAGCCGACGACAGGGCTCCTACGAGCAGTACTTC. It specifies CASSRRQGSYEQYF.

The rearrangement links TRBV7-9 to TRBJ1-6; 8 bases align to TRBD1. There are 14 residues in the CDR3. CDR1 SEHNR and CDR2 FQNEAQ come from the germline V gene (reference sequence). V lost 3 bases to trimming and J lost 6 bases; unmatched junction nucleotides: 1. CDR3 nucleotides: TGTGCCAGCAGCTTGACAGGGGCTAATTCACCCCTCCACTTT. Encoded protein: CASSLTGANSPLHF.

This chain uses TRBV7-7 with TRBJ2-7; a weak D match, TRBD2 (7 bases). CDR1 is SSHAT, CDR2 FNYEAQ, per germline (reference sequence). The CDR3 covers 14 residues. CDR3 nucleotide sequence: TGTGCTAGCGGCTGCGGGGGCAGCTCCTACGAGCAGTACTTC. It codes for CASGCGGSSYEQYF.

The CDR3 region has the DNA TGTGCCAGCAGTTTGGGAGTGGGGGGGGATGCTTTCTTT. Amino acids: CASSLGVGGDAFF. The V gene is TRBV28, the J gene TRBJ1-1, with D perhaps matching TRBD1 (5 bases). The CDR3 contains 13 residues. V lost 3 bases and J 11 bases, leaving 16 bases between the germline ends. The germline CDR1 and CDR2 sequences are MDHEN and SYDVKM.

The rearrangement links TRBV3-1 (or the pseudogene TRBV3-2) to TRBJ1-3, with TRBD1 as a possible D gene (5 bases). The V end lost 4 bases, the J end lost 4 bases, and 11 bases lay between the germline ends. Germline V CDR1 and CDR2: LGHDT, YNNKEL (reference sequence). The CDR3 has 14 residues. CDR3 nucleotide sequence: TGTGCCAGCAGCCCCCTTGACAGAGGAAACACCATATATTTT. Amino acid sequence: CASSPLDRGNTIYF.

This sequence joins TRBV5-4 and TRBJ1-2, with 12 positions matching TRBD1. The J segment lost 1 base and the V segment lost 3 bases, leaving 10 bases of the junction unmatched. The CDR3 totals 18 residues. Germline-derived CDR1 and CDR2 are SGHNT and YYREEE (reference sequence). As DNA, the CDR3 is TGTGCCAGCAGCTCCGGAGGGACAGGGGGCGCGAGTAACTATGGCTACACCTTC. Amino acid sequence: CASSSGGTGGASNYGYTF.

V is TRBV11-2 and J is TRBJ2-7; tentative D call: TRBD2 (6 bases). The length of the CDR3 is 15 residues. V was cut by 0 bases and J by 8 bases, with 17 bases left in between. Germline V gene data show CDR1 as SGHAT and CDR2 as FQNNGV. CDR3: CASSLDLRRGGQQYF. CDR3 sequence (DNA): TGTGCCAGCAGCTTAGATCTCCGTAGAGGAGGGCAGCAGTACTTC.

V and J are TRBV5-4 and TRBJ2-1; D is ambiguous. The CDR3 has 12 amino acids. Germline CDR1 SGHNT, CDR2 YYREEE (reference sequence). Trimming shortened V by 4 bases and J by 6 bases, and 8 bases separated the two germline ends. This CDR3 reads CASSQESNEQFF. The CDR3 bases are TGTGCCAGCAGCCAAGAGAGCAATGAGCAGTTCTTC.

The V and J genes are TRBV7-2 and TRBJ2-7; TRBD1 aligns across 12 bases. Germline CDR1 reads SGHTA; CDR2 reads FQGNSA. The CDR3 covers 15 residues. With V trimmed by 2 bases and J by 6 bases, 5 bases remained unmatched. As DNA, the CDR3 is TGTGCCAGCAGCTTATCTGGGGACAGGGGGCGCGAGCAGTACTTC. Protein product: CASSLSGDRGREQYF.

The chain links TRBV4-1 to TRBJ2-2, with D perhaps matching TRBD2 (5 bases). The V end was cut by 1 base, the J end by 2 bases, with 11 bases between. This CDR3 contains 16 residues. Per the germline V gene, CDR1 is MGHRA and CDR2 is YSYEKL. The CDR3 DNA follows: TGCGCCAGCAGCCAAGCTCGGGCGGGCAACACCGGGGAGCTGTTTTTT. Residues: CASSQARAGNTGELFF.

The chain links TRBV5-1 to TRBJ1-6, with D tentatively TRBD1 (6 bases). This CDR3 is 17 amino acids long. V was trimmed by 0 bases and J by 0 bases, leaving 10 bases between them. CDR1 is SGHRS, CDR2 YFSETQ, per germline. The CDR3 DNA follows: TGCGCCAGCAGCTTGGGACAGGCGAACTCCTATAATTCACCCCTCCACTTT. As protein: CASSLGQANSYNSPLHF.

The chain is built from TRBV21-1 and TRBJ1-4; the table gives TRBD1 as D, unverified against the DNA. TRBV21-1 is classified as a pseudogene. This CDR3 is built from 16 residues. The CDR3 bases are TGTGCCAGCTACCACCCACTGATCAGGGGTAATGAAAAACTGTTTTTT. Its protein product is CASYHPLIRGNEKLFF.